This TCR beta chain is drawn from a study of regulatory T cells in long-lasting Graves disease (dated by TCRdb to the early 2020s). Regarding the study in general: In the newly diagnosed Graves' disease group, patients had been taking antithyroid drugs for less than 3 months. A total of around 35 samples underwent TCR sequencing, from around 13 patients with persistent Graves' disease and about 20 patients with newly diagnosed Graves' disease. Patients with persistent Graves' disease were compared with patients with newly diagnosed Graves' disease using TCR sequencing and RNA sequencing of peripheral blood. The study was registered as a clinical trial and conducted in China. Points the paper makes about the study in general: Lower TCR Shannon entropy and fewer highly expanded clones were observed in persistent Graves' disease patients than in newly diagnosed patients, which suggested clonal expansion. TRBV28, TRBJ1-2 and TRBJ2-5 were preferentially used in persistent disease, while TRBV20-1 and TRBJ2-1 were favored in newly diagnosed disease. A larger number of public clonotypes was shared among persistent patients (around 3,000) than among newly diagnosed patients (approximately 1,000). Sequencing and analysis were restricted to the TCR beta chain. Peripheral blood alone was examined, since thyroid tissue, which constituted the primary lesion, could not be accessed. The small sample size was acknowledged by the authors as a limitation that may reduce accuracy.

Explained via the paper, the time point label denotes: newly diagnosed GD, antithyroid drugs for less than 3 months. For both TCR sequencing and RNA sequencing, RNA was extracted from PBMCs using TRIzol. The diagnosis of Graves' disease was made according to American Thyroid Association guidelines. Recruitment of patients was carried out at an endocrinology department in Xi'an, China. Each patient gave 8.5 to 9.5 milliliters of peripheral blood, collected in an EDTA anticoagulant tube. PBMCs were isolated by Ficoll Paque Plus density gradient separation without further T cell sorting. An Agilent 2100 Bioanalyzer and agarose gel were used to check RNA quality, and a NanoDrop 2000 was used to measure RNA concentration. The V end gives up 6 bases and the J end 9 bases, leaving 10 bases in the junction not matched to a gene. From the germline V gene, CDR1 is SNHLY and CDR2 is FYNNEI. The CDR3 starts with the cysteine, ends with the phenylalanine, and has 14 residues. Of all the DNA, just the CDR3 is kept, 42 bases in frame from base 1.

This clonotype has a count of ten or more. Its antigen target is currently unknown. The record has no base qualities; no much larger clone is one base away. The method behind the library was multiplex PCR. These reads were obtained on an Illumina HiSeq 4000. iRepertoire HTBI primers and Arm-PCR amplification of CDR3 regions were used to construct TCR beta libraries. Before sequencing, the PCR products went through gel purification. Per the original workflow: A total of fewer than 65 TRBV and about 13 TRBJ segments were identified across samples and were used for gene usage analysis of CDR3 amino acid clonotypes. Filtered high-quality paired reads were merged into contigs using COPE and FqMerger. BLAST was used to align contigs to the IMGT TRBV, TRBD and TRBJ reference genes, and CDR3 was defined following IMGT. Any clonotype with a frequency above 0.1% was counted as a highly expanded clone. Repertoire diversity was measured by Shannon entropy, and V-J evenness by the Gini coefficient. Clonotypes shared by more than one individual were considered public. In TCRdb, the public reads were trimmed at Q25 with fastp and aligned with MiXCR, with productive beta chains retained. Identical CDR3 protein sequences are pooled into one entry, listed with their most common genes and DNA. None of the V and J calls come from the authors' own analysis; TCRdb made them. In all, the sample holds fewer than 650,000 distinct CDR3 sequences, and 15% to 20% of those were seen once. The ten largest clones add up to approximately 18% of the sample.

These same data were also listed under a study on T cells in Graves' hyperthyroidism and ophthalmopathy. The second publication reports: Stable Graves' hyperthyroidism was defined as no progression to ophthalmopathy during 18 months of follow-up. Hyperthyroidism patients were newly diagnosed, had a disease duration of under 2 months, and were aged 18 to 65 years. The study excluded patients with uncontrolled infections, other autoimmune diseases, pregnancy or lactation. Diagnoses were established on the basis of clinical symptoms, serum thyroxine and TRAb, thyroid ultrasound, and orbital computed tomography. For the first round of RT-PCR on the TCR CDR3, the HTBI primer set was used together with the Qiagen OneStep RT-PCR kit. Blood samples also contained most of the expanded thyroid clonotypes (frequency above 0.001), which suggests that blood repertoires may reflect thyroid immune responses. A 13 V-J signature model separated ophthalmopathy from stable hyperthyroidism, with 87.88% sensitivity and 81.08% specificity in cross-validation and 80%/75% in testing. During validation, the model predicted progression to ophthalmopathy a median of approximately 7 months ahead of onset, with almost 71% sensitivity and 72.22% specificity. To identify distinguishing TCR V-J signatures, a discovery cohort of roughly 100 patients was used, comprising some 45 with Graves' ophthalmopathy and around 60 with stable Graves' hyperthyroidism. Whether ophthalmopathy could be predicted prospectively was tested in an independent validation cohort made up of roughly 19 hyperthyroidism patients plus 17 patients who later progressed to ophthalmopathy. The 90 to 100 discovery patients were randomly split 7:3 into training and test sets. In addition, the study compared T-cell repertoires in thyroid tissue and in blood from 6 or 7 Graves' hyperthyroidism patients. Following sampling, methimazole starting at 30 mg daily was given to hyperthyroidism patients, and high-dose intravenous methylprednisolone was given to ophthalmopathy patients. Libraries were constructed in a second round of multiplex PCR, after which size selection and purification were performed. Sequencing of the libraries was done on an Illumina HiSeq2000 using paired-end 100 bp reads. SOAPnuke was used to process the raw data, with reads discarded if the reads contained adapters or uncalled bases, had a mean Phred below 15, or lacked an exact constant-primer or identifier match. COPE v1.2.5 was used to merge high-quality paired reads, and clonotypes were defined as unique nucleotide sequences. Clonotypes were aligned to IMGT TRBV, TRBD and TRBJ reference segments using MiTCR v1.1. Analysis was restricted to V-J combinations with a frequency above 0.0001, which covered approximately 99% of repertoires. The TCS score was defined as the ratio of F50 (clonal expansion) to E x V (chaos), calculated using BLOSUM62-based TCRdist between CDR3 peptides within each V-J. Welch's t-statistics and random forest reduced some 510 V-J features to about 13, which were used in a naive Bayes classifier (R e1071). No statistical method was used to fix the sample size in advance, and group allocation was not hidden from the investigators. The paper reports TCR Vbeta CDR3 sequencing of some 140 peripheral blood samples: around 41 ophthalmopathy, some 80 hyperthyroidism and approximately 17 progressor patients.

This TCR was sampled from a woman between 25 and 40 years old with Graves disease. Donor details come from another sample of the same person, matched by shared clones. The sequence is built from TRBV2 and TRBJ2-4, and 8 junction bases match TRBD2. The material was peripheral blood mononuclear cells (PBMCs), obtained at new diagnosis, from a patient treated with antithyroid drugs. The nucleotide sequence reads TGTGCCAGCAGCGAATCTCTAGCGGGTGCCATTCAGTACTTC. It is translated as CASSESLAGAIQYF.